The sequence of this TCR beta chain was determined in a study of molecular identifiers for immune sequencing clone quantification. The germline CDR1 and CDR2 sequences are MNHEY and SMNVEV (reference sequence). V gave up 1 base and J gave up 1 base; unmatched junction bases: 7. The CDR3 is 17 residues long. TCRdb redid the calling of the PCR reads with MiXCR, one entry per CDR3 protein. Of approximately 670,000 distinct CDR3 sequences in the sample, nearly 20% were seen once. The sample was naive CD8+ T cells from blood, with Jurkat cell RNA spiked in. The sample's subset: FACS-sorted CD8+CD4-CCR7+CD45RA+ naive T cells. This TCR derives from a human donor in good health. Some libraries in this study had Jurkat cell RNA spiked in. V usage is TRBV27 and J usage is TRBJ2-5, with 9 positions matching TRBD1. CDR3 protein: CASSLFYGTGTQETQYF. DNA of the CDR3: TGTGCCAGCAGTTTATTTTACGGGACAGGGACCCAAGAGACCCAGTACTTC.